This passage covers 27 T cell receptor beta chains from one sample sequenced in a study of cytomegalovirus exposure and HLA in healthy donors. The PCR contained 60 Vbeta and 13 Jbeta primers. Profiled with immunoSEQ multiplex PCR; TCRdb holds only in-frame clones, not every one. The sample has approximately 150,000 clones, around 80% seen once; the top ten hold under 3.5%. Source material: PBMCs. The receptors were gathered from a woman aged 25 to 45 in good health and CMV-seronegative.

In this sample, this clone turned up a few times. The CDR3: CATSSGNQPQHF. CDR3 bases: TGCGCCACAAGTTCCGGGAATCAGCCCCAGCATTTT. The chain carries TRBV10-2 and TRBJ1-5; D gene uncertain. The CDR3 runs 12 residues. Germline V gene lookup returns CDR1 WSHSY and CDR2 SAAADI. V lost 10 bases to trimming and J lost 4 bases, with 11 bases between them.

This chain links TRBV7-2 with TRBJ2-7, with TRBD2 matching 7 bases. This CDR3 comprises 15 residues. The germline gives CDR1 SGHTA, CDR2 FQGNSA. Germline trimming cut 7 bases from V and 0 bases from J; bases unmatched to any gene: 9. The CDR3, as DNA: TGTGCCAGCACCCTGGGGGGGGTGAGCTCCTACGAGCAGTACTTC. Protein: CASTLGGVSSYEQYF.

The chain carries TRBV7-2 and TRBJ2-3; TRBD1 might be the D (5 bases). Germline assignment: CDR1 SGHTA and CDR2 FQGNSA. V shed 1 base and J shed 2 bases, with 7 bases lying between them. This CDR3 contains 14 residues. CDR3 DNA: TGTGCCAGCAGCTTAGAGGGGAACACAGATACGCAGTATTTT. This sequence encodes CASSLEGNTDTQYF. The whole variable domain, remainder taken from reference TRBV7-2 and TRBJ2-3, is GAGVSQSPSNKVTEKGKDVELRCDPISGHTALYWYRQSLGQGLEFLIYFQGNSAPDKSGLPSDRFSAERTGGSVSTLTIQRTQQEDSAVYLCASSLEGNTDTQYFGPGTRLTVL.

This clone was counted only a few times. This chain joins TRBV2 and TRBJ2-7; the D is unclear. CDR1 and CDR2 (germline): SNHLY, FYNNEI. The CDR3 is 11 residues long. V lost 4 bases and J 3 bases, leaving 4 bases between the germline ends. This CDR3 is CASSGRYEQYF. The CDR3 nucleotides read TGTGCCAGCAGTGGTCGCTACGAGCAGTACTTC.

CDR3 sequence: CALKAFTTVQETQYF. For the CDR3, the DNA is TGTGCCTTAAAGGCGTTCACGACAGTCCAAGAGACCCAGTACTTC. The chain joins TRBV30 to TRBJ2-5; a weak D match, TRBD1 (5 bases). V was pared by 7 bases and J by 1 base, with 19 bases between. CDR1 is GTSNPN, CDR2 SVGIG, per germline (reference sequence). This CDR3 has 15 amino acids.

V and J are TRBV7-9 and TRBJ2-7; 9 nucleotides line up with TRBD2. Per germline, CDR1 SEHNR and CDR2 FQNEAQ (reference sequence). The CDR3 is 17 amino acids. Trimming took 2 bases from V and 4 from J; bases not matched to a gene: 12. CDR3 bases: TGTGCCAGCAGCTTACCTAAATTGGCTAGCGGGGCGTACGAGCAGTACTTC. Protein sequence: CASSLPKLASGAYEQYF. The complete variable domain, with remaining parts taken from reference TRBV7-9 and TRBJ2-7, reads DTGVSQNPRHKITKRGQNVTFRCDPISEHNRLYWYRQTLGQGPEFLTYFQNEAQLEKSRLLSDRFSAERPKGSFSTLEIQRTEQGDSAMYLCASSLPKLASGAYEQYFGPGTRLTVT.

CDR3 in amino acids: CASSLGRGLAGPRTEQFF. The CDR3 DNA sequence: TGTGCCAGCAGCTTGGGAAGGGGACTAGCGGGGCCTCGGACCGAGCAGTTCTTC. The chain employs TRBV5-4 and TRBJ2-1, with 13 bases that match TRBD2. With 0 bases clipped from V and 10 bases from J, the junction kept 13 bases outside the gene matches. CDR1 and CDR2 (germline): SGHNT, YYREEE (reference sequence). This CDR3 spans 18 amino acids.

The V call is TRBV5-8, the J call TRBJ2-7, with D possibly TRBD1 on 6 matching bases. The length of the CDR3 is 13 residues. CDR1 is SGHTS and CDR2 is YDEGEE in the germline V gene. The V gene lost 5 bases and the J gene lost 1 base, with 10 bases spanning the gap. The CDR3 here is CASRSQGSYEQYF. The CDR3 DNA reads TGTGCCAGCAGGTCACAGGGATCCTACGAGCAGTACTTC. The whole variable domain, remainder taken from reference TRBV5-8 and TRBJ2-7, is EAGVTQSPTHLIKTRGQQATLRCSPISGHTSVYWYQQALGLGLQFLLWYDEGEERNRGNFPPRFSGRQFPNYSSELNVNALELEDSALYLCASRSQGSYEQYFGPGTRLTVT.

CDR3 in DNA: TGTGCCAGCAGCTTAGGGCGGTCAGCAAACACCGGGGAGCTGTTTTTT. It is translated as CASSLGRSANTGELFF. This chain connects TRBV11-1 to TRBJ2-2; D not resolved. V lost 1 base and J lost 2, with 11 bases in between. The germline V gene has CDR1 SGHAT and CDR2 FQDESV (reference sequence). The CDR3 extends over 16 amino acids.

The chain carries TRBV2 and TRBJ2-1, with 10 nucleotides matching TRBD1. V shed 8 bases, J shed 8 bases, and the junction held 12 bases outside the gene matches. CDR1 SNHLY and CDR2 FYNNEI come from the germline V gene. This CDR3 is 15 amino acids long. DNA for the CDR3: TGTGCCAGCCCGCCCGGGACAGGGGCCAGGGATGAGCAGTTCTTC. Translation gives CASPPGTGARDEQFF. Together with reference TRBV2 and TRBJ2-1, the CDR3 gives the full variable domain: EPEVTQTPSHQVTQMGQEVILRCVPISNHLYFYWYRQILGQKVEFLVSFYNNEISEKSEIFDDQFSVERPDGSNFTLKIRSTKLEDSAMYFCASPPGTGARDEQFFGPGTRLTVL.

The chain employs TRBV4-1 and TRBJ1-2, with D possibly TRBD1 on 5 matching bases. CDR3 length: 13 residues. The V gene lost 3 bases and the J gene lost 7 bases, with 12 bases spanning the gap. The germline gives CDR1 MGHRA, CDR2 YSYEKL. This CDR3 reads CASSQGVGGGYTF. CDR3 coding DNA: TGCGCCAGCAGCCAGGGGGTGGGGGGTGGCTACACCTTC.

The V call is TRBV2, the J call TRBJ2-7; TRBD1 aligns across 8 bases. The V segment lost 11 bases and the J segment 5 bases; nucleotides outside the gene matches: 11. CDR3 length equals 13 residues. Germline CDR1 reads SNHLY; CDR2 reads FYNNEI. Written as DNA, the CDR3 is TGTGCCGGAAGGACAGGGACTTTCAACGAGCAGTACTTC. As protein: CAGRTGTFNEQYF. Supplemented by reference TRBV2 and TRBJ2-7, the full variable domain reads EPEVTQTPSHQVTQMGQEVILRCVPISNHLYFYWYRQILGQKVEFLVSFYNNEISEKSEIFDDQFSVERPDGSNFTLKIRSTKLEDSAMYFCAGRTGTFNEQYFGPGTRLTVT.

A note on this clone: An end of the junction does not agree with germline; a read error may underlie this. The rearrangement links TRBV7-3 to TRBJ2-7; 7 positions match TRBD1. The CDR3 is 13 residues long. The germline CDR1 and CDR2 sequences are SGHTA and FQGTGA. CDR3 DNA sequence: TGTGCCAGCAGCGTAACGTCAGGGGGCGAGCAGTACTTC. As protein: CASSVTSGGEQYF.

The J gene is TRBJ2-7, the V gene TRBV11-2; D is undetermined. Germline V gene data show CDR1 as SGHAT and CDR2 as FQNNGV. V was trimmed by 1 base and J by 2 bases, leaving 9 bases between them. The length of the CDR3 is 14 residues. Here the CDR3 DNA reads TGTGCCAGCAGCTTAGGTCCCCCCGCCTACGAGCAGTACTTC. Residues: CASSLGPPAYEQYF. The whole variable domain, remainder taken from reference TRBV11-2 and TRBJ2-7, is EAGVAQSPRYKIIEKRQSVAFWCNPISGHATLYWYQQILGQGPKLLIQFQNNGVVDDSQLPKDRFSAERLKGVDSTLKIQPAKLEDSAVYLCASSLGPPAYEQYFGPGTRLTVT.

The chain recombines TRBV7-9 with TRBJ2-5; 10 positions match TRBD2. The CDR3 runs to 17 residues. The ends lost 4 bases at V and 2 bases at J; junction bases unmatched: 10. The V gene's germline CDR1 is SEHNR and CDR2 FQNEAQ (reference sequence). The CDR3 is CASSSPEGLADQETQYF. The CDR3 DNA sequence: TGTGCCAGCAGCTCCCCAGAAGGACTAGCGGATCAAGAGACCCAGTACTTC.

The CDR3 protein is CASRGTGGKETQYF. The CDR3 DNA is TGTGCCAGTAGAGGGACAGGGGGCAAGGAGACCCAGTACTTC. V usage is TRBV19 and J usage is TRBJ2-5; 12 bases fit TRBD1. This CDR3 has 14 amino acids. The germline V gene encodes CDR1 LNHDA and CDR2 SQIVND (reference sequence). Losses at the gene ends were 6 bases for V and 5 bases for J; bases not matched to a gene: 4.

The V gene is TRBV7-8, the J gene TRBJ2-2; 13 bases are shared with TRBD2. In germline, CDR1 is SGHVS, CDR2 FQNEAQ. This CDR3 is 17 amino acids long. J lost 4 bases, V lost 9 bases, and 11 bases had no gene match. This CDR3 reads CASRARLAGGFTGELFF. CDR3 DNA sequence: TGTGCCAGTCGAGCTCGACTAGCGGGGGGCTTCACCGGGGAGCTGTTTTTT.

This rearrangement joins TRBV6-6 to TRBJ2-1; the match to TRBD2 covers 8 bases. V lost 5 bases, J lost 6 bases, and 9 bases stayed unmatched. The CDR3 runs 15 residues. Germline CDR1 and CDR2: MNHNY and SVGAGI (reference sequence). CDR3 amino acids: CASSLISGDSNEQFF. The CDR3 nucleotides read TGTGCCAGCAGTCTTATTAGCGGGGATAGCAATGAGCAGTTCTTC.

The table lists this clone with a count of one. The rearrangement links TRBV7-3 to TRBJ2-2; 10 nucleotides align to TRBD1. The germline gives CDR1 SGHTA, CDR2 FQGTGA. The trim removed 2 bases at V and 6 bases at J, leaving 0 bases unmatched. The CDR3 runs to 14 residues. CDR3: CASSLDRGPGELFF. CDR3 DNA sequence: TGTGCCAGCAGCTTAGACAGGGGGCCCGGGGAGCTGTTTTTT.

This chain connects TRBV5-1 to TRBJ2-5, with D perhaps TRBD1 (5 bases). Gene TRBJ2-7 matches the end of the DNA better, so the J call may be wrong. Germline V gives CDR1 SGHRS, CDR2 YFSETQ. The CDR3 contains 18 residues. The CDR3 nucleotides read TGCGCCAGCAGCTTGGCCGTCGATCCAGGCAGGGTGATCTACGAGCAGTACTTC. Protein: CASSLAVDPGRVIYEQYF.

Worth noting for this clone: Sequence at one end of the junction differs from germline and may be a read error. The CDR3 DNA reads as TGTTCCAGCAGCTTAGTTGCGTATGGCTACACCTTC. It codes for CSSSLVAYGYTF. The chain couples TRBV7-9 to TRBJ1-2; the D is unclear. This CDR3 spans 12 amino acids. CDR1 and CDR2 from the germline V gene are SEHNR and FQNEAQ (reference sequence). Full variable domain (missing parts from reference TRBV7-9 and TRBJ1-2): DTGVSQNPRHKITKRGQNVTFRCDPISEHNRLYWYRQTLGQGPEFLTYFQNEAQLEKSRLLSDRFSAERPKGSFSTLEIQRTEQGDSAMYLCSSSLVAYGYTFGSGTRLTVV.

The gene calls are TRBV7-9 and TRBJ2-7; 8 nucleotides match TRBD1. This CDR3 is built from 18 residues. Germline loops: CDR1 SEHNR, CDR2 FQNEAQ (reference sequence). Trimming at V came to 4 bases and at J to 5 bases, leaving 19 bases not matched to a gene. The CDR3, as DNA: TGTGCCAGCAGCTCCCGATCTGGACAGGGCAGTATACACCACGAGCAGTACTTC. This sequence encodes CASSSRSGQGSIHHEQYF. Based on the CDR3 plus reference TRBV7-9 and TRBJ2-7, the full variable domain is DTGVSQNPRHKITKRGQNVTFRCDPISEHNRLYWYRQTLGQGPEFLTYFQNEAQLEKSRLLSDRFSAERPKGSFSTLEIQRTEQGDSAMYLCASSSRSGQGSIHHEQYFGPGTRLTVT.

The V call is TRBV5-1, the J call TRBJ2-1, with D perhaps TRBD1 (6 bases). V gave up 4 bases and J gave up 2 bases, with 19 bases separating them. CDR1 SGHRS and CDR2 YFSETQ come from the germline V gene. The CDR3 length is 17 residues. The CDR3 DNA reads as TGCGCCAGCAGCCTGCGGACAGCCCTGGAACCCTACAATGAGCAGTTCTTC. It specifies CASSLRTALEPYNEQFF.

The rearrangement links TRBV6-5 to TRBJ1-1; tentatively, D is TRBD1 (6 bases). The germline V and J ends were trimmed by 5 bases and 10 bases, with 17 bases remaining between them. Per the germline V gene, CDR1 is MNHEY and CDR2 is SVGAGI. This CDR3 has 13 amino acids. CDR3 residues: CASSEQGRYGAFF. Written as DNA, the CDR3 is TGTGCCAGCAGTGAACAGGGAAGGTACGGAGCTTTCTTT.

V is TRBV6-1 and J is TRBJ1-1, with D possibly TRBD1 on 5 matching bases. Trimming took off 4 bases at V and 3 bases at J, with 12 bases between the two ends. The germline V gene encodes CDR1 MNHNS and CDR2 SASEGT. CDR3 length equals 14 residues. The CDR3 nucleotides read TGTGCCAGCAGTGGTGACAGCCGATACACTGAAGCTTTCTTT. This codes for CASSGDSRYTEAFF.

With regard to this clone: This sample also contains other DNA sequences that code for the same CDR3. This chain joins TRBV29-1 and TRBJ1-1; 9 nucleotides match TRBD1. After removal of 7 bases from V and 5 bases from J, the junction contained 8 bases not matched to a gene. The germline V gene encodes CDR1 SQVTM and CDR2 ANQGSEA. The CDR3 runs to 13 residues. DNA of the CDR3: TGCAGCGCTGCGACAGGGGGGGCAACTGAAGCTTTCTTT. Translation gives CSAATGGATEAFF.

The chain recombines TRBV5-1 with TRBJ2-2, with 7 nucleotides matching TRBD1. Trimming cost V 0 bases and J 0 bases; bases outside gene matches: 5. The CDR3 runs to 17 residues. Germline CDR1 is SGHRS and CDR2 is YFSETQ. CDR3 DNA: TGCGCCAGCAGCTTGGAGCGAGGGGGCTCGAACACCGGGGAGCTGTTTTTT. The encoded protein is CASSLERGGSNTGELFF.